This T cell receptor (beta chain) was recorded in a study of T-cell memory formation after mild COVID-19. Study observations and caveats: Contracting clones from day 15 to 85 had balanced CD4/CD8; later expanders favoured CD4+. CD4+ clones that contracted lay mainly in CM and EM; CD8+ ones lay in EMRA. Detection of some responders pre-infection suggested pre-existing cross-reactive memory T cells participated.

As to this clonotype: The antigen remains undetermined.

This CDR3 has 12 residues. Germline CDR1 and CDR2: MGHDK and SYGVNS. Trimming cost V 8 bases and J 7 bases; bases outside gene matches: 6. TCRdb reprocessed the 5' RACE reads via MiXCR and lists one record per CDR3 protein. The sample has 350,000 or so distinct CDR3 sequences, 10% to 15% seen once. J is TRBJ1-2 and V is TRBV25-1; the match to TRBD1 covers 8 bases. The receptor's source is a man in his late teens or twenties who had mild COVID-19 (a few samples of this study predate the infection). Cell type and time point are not known. The material sequenced was PBMCs or a T cell subset sorted from them (not recorded which). CDR3 sequence: CASQTGVGGYTF. The CDR3 nucleotides are TGTGCCAGCCAGACAGGGGTGGGTGGCTACACCTTC.